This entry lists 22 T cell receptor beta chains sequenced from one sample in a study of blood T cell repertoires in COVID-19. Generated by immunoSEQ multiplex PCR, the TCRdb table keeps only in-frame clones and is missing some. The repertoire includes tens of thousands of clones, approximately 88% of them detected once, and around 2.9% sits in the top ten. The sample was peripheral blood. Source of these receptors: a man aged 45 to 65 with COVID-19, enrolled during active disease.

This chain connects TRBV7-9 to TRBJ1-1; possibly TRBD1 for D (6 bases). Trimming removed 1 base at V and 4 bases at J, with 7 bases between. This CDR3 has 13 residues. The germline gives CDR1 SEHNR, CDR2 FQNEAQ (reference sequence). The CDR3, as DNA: TGTGCCAGCAGCTTAGGACAGGTCACTGAAGCTTTCTTT. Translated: CASSLGQVTEAFF.

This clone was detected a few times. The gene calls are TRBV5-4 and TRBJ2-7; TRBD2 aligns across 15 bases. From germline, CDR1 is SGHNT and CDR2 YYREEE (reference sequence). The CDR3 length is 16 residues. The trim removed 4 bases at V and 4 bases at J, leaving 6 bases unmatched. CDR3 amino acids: CASSLGTSGGIYEQYF. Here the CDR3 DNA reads TGTGCCAGCAGCCTGGGGACTAGCGGGGGGATATACGAGCAGTACTTC.

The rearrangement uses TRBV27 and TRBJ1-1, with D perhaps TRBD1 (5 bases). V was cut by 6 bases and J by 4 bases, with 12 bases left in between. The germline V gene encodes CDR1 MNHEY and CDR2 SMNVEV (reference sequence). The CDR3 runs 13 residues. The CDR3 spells CASSPNGGTEAFF. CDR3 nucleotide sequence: TGTGCCAGCAGCCCCAACGGGGGCACTGAAGCTTTCTTT.

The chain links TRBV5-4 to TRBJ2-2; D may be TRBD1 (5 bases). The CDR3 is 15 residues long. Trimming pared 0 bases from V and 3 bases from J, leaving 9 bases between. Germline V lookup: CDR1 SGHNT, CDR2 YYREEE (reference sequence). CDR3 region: CASSLGRADTGELFF. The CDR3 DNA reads TGTGCCAGCAGCTTGGGCAGGGCTGACACCGGGGAGCTGTTTTTT.

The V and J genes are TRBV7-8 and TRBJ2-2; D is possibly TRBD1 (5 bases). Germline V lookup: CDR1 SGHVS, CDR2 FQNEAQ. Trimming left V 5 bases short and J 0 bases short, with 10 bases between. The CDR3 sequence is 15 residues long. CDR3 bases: TGTGCCAGCAGCGCACAACAGGCGAACACCGGGGAGCTGTTTTTT. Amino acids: CASSAQQANTGELFF.

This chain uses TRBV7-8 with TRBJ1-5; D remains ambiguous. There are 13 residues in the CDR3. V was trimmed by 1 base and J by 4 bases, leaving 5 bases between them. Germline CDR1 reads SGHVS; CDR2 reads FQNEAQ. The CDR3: CASSLGRNQPQHF. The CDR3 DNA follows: TGTGCCAGCAGCTTAGGGCGGAATCAGCCCCAGCATTTT. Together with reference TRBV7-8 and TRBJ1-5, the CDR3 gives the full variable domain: GAGVSQSPRYKVAKRGQDVALRCDPISGHVSLFWYQQALGQGPEFLTYFQNEAQLDKSGLPSDRFFAERPEGSVSTLKIQRTQQEDSAVYLCASSLGRNQPQHFGDGTRLSIL.

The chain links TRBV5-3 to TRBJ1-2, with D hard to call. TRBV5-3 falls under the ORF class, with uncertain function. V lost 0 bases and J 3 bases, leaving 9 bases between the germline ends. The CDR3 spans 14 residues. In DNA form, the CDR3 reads TGTGCCAGAAGCTTGGATACGGGAGACTATGGCTACACCTTC. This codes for CARSLDTGDYGYTF.

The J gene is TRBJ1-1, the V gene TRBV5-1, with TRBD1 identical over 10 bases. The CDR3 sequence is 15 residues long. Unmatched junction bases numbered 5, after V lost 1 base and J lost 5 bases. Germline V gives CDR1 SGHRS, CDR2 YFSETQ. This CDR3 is CASSLWTGGNTEAFF. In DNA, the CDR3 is TGCGCCAGCAGCTTGTGGACAGGGGGAAATACTGAAGCTTTCTTT.

In nucleotides, the CDR3 is TGTGCCAGCAGCCCACAGGGTTCAAGCAATCAGCCCCAGCATTTT. Translating gives CASSPQGSSNQPQHF. The chain uses TRBV7-9 and TRBJ1-5; the D gene is possibly TRBD1 (6 bases). CDR3 length: 15 residues. Trimming pared 5 bases from V and 1 base from J, leaving 12 bases between. Germline V gives CDR1 SEHNR, CDR2 FQNEAQ (reference sequence).

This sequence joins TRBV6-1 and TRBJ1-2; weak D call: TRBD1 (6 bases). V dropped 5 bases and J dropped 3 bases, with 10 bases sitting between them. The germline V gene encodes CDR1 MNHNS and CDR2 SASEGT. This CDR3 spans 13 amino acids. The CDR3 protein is CASSSTGYYGYTF. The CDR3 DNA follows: TGTGCCAGCAGTTCGACAGGATACTATGGCTACACCTTC.

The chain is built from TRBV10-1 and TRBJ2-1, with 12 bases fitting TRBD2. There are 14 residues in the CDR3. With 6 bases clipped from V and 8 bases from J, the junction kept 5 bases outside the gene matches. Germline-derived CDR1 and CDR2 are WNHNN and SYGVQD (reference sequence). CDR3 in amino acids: CASSSSGGVDEQFF. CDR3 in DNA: TGCGCCAGCAGCTCTAGCGGGGGGGTCGATGAGCAGTTCTTC.

CDR3 residues: CASSYETGSPLHF. The DNA for the CDR3 is TGTGCCAGCAGCTACGAGACAGGTTCACCCCTCCACTTT. The chain employs TRBV7-9 and TRBJ1-6, with a possible D match to TRBD1 (6 bases). Per germline, CDR1 SEHNR and CDR2 FQNEAQ (reference sequence). The CDR3 spans 13 residues. Trimming took off 4 bases at V and 9 bases at J, with 10 bases between the two ends.

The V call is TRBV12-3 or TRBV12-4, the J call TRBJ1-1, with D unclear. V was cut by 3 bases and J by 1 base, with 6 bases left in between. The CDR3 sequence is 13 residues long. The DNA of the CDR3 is TGTGCCAGCAGTTTGGTACAGAACACTGAAGCTTTCTTT. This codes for CASSLVQNTEAFF.

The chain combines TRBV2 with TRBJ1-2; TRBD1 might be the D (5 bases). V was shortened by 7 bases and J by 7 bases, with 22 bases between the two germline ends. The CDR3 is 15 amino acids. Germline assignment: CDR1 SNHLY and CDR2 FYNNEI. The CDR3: CASTTRDGGLRGYTF. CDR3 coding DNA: TGTGCCAGCACCACAAGAGACGGGGGGTTGCGTGGCTACACCTTC.

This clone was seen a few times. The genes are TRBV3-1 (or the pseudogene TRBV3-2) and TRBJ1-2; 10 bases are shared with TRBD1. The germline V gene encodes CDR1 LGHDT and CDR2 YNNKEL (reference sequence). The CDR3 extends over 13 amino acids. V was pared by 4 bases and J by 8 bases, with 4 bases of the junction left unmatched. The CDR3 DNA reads TGTGCCAGCAGCCCTGGGACAGGGGAGGGCTACACCTTC. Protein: CASSPGTGEGYTF.

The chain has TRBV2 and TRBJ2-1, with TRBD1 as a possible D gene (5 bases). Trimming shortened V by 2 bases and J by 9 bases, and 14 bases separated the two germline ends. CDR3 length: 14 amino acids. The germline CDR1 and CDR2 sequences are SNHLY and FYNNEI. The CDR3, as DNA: TGTGCCAGCAGTGAAACCCCAGGGATCGGTGAGCAGTTCTTC. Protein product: CASSETPGIGEQFF.

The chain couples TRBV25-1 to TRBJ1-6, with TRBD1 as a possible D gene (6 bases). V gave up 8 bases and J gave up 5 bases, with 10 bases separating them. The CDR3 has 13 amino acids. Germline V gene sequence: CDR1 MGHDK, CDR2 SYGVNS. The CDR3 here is CASRTENNSPLHF. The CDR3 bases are TGTGCCAGCCGGACAGAGAATAATTCACCCCTCCACTTT.

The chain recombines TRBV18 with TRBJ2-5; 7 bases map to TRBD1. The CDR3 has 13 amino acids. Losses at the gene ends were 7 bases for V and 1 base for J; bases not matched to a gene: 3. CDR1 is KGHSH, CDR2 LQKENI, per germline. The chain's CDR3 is CASFGTAQETQYF. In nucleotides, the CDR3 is TGTGCCAGCTTCGGGACAGCCCAAGAGACCCAGTACTTC.

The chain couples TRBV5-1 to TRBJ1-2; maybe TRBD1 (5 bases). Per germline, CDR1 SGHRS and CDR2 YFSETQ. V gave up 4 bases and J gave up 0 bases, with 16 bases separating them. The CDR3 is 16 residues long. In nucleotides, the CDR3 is TGCGCCAGCAGCCAGGACACGCCTGGACCTAACTATGGCTACACCTTC. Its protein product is CASSQDTPGPNYGYTF.

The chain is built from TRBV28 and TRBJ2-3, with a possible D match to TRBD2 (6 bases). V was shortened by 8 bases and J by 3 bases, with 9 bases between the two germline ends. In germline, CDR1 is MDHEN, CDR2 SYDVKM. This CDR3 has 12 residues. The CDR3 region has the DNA TGTGCCAGCCGGAGGGAAACAGATACGCAGTATTTT. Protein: CASRRETDTQYF.

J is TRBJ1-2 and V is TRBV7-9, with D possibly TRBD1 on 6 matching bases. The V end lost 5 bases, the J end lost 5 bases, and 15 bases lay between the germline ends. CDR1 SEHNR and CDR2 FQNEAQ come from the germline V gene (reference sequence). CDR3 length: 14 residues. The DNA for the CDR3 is TGTGCCAGCAGCACCCAGGGGCCAATTTATGGCTACACCTTC. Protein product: CASSTQGPIYGYTF.

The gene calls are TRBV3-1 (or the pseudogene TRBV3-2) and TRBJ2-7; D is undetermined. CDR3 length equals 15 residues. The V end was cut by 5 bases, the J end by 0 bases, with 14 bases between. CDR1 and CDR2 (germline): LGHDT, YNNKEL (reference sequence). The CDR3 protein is CASSSQWLSSYEQYF. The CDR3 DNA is TGTGCCAGCAGCTCACAGTGGCTATCCTCCTACGAGCAGTACTTC.